The 32 T cell receptor beta chains below were found in one sample sequenced in a study of cytomegalovirus exposure and HLA in healthy donors. The PCR was carried out with 60 Vbeta primers and 13 Jbeta primers. Generated by immunoSEQ multiplex PCR, the TCRdb table keeps only in-frame clones and is missing some. The sample gives roughly 100,000 clones, more than 75% of which show up once; about a tenth is in the top ten. The specimen was PBMCs. All receptors derive from a woman aged 18-29 years in good health and CMV-seropositive.

This chain connects TRBV27 to TRBJ1-4; D perhaps matches TRBD1 (6 bases). Trimming shortened V by 6 bases and J by 6 bases, and 14 bases separated the two germline ends. Germline values: CDR1 MNHEY, CDR2 SMNVEV (reference sequence). The CDR3 consists of 14 residues. The CDR3 spells CASRFRDTDEKLFF. The CDR3 DNA sequence: TGTGCCAGCAGATTCCGGGACACCGATGAAAAACTGTTTTTT.

This chain links TRBV10-3 with TRBJ2-1; 12 nucleotides match TRBD2. From germline, CDR1 is ENHRY and CDR2 SYGVKD. V trimming: 3 bases; J trimming: 3 bases; junction bases outside the gene matches: 3. The CDR3 has 16 amino acids. The CDR3 DNA is TGTGCCATCAGTGAACTAGCGGGAGGTAGCTACAATGAGCAGTTCTTC. Amino acids: CAISELAGGSYNEQFF.

V and J are TRBV28 and TRBJ2-7, with D maybe TRBD1 (5 bases). Trimming cost V 5 bases and J 2 bases, with 16 bases left between them. Germline-derived CDR1 and CDR2 are MDHEN and SYDVKM. This CDR3 spans 15 amino acids. Here the CDR3 reads CASSPQGRATYEQYF. CDR3 in DNA: TGTGCCAGCAGTCCTCAGGGCAGGGCGACCTACGAGCAGTACTTC.

The chain couples TRBV9 to TRBJ2-7, with 11 bases aligning to TRBD1. In germline, CDR1 is SGDLS, CDR2 YYNGEE. The CDR3 totals 15 residues. The V gene end was trimmed by 3 bases and the J gene end by 5 bases; junction bases not matched to a gene: 7. The CDR3 DNA reads as TGTGCCAGCAGCGGGGACAGGGGGTTTCTCCACGAGCAGTACTTC. The encoded protein is CASSGDRGFLHEQYF.

This chain connects TRBV7-6 to TRBJ2-1; the match to TRBD2 covers 7 bases. This CDR3 region has 16 residues. Germline CDR1 is SGHVS and CDR2 is FNYEAQ. V was pared by 4 bases and J by 4 bases, with 10 bases of the junction left unmatched. The CDR3 is CASSSRSLAEYNEQFF. DNA for the CDR3: TGTGCCAGCAGCTCCCGTAGCCTAGCGGAATACAATGAGCAGTTCTTC.

The rearrangement uses TRBV18 and TRBJ2-3; D ambiguous. Germline assignment: CDR1 KGHSH and CDR2 LQKENI. The CDR3 extends over 13 amino acids. V was trimmed by 4 bases and J by 4 bases, leaving 9 bases between them. The CDR3 sequence: CASSRLNADTQYF. The CDR3 DNA reads TGTGCCAGCTCACGGCTCAATGCAGATACGCAGTATTTT.

The chain couples TRBV27 to TRBJ2-7, with TRBD1 identical over 11 bases. Germline V CDR1 and CDR2: MNHEY, SMNVEV (reference sequence). CDR3 size: 16 residues. The J segment lost 5 bases and the V segment lost 1 base, leaving 7 bases of the junction unmatched. This CDR3 is CASSLFRGQGANEQYF. The DNA of the CDR3 is TGTGCCAGCAGTTTATTCCGCGGACAGGGGGCCAACGAGCAGTACTTC.

The chain links TRBV2 to TRBJ2-1, with 8 bases aligning to TRBD2. After removal of 5 bases from V and 8 bases from J, the junction contained 11 bases not matched to a gene. The CDR3 contains 15 residues. Germline CDR1 and CDR2: SNHLY and FYNNEI. The CDR3 sequence is CASSPTPSGSHEQFF. The CDR3, as DNA: TGTGCCAGCAGTCCAACCCCCAGCGGGAGCCATGAGCAGTTCTTC.

V usage is TRBV5-1 and J usage is TRBJ2-2, with 9 bases identical to TRBD1. The length of the CDR3 is 15 residues. V lost 4 bases and J lost 3; bases outside the gene matches: 4. Germline assignment: CDR1 SGHRS and CDR2 YFSETQ. The CDR3 nucleotides read TGCGCCAGCAGCCCCCGGACAGGGGACACCGGGGAGCTGTTTTTT. It yields the protein CASSPRTGDTGELFF.

The V call is TRBV5-6, the J call TRBJ2-7, with D perhaps matching TRBD2 (6 bases). Germline V gene data show CDR1 as SGHDT and CDR2 as YYEEEE. Trimming cost V 4 bases and J 4 bases, with 15 bases left between them. This CDR3 has 14 residues. The CDR3 DNA reads TGTGCCAGCAGCCCGGGGGACTCCGCTTACGAGCAGTACTTC. It codes for CASSPGDSAYEQYF. Filled out from reference TRBV5-6 and TRBJ2-7, the complete variable domain reads DAGVTQSPTHLIKTRGQQVTLRCSPKSGHDTVSWYQQALGQGPQFIFQYYEEEERQRGNFPDRFSGHQFPNYSSELNVNALLLGDSALYLCASSPGDSAYEQYFGPGTRLTVT.

This chain connects TRBV7-3 to TRBJ2-2; 9 positions agree with TRBD2. CDR3 length: 15 residues. Germline CDR1 SGHTA, CDR2 FQGTGA. The junction had 6 bases not matched to a gene; V was cut back by 3 bases and J by 7 bases. CDR3 amino acids: CASSLEAGGIGELFF. The CDR3 DNA reads as TGTGCCAGCAGCTTGGAAGCGGGAGGTATCGGGGAGCTGTTTTTT. Together with reference TRBV7-3 and TRBJ2-2, the CDR3 gives the full variable domain: GAGVSQTPSNKVTEKGKYVELRCDPISGHTALYWYRQSLGQGPEFLIYFQGTGAADDSGLPNDRFFAVRPEGSVSTLKIQRTERGDSAVYLCASSLEAGGIGELFFGEGSRLTVL.

The J gene is TRBJ2-7, the V gene TRBV11-3; a weak D match, TRBD2 (6 bases). Trimming shortened V by 1 base and J by 7 bases, and 11 bases separated the two germline ends. The CDR3 spans 13 residues. CDR1 SGHNT and CDR2 YENEEA come from the germline V gene. The CDR3 is CASSLGAGLEQYF. The CDR3 nucleotides read TGTGCCAGCAGCTTAGGGGCCGGACTAGAGCAGTACTTC.

The chain is built from TRBV5-1 and TRBJ2-4, with 10 bases lining up with TRBD2. Germline assignment: CDR1 SGHRS and CDR2 YFSETQ. J lost 0 bases, V lost 0 bases, and 6 bases had no gene match. The CDR3 covers 18 residues. Here the CDR3 DNA reads TGCGCCAGCAGCTTGGCGTCTAGCGGGGGCCGAGCCAAAAACATTCAGTACTTC. The encoded protein is CASSLASSGGRAKNIQYF.

The gene calls are TRBV27 and TRBJ1-1; possibly TRBD1 for D (5 bases). This CDR3 is built from 13 residues. Trimming removed 3 bases from V and 1 base from J, with 6 bases in between. Germline-derived CDR1 and CDR2 are MNHEY and SMNVEV (reference sequence). CDR3 residues: CASSLGPNTEAFF. CDR3 nucleotides: TGTGCCAGCAGTTTGGGGCCGAACACTGAAGCTTTCTTT.

This rearrangement joins TRBV27 to TRBJ1-2; D is unresolved. Per germline, CDR1 MNHEY and CDR2 SMNVEV (reference sequence). This CDR3 comprises 13 residues. V dropped 2 bases and J dropped 5 bases, with 9 bases sitting between them. The CDR3 region is CASSLLLSYGYTF. CDR3 coding DNA: TGTGCCAGCAGTTTACTCTTGAGTTATGGCTACACCTTC.

The V gene is TRBV28, the J gene TRBJ1-1; D is uncertain. Germline V gives CDR1 MDHEN, CDR2 SYDVKM. CDR3 length: 14 residues. V lost 1 base to trimming and J lost 4 bases, with 10 bases between them. The CDR3 nucleotides read TGTGCCAGCAGTTTATACGGGGAGGGCACTGAAGCTTTCTTT. This gives the protein CASSLYGEGTEAFF.

The genes are TRBV6-5 and TRBJ2-7; 8 bases fit TRBD2. V shed 11 bases and J 2 bases; nucleotides not matched to a gene: 8. CDR3 length: 13 residues. The germline V gene has CDR1 MNHEY and CDR2 SVGAGI. The CDR3 DNA is TGTGCCGTTCTTAGCGGGGTAACCTACGAGCAGTACTTC. Translated: CAVLSGVTYEQYF.

This chain links TRBV28 with TRBJ1-4; 9 bases agree with TRBD1. The CDR3 contains 15 residues. The trim removed 4 bases at V and 7 bases at J, leaving 7 bases unmatched. Per germline, CDR1 MDHEN and CDR2 SYDVKM. As DNA, the CDR3 is TGTGCCAGCAGTTCGCCACAGGGGGCGAGTGAAAAACTGTTTTTT. Residues: CASSSPQGASEKLFF. Combining the CDR3 with reference TRBV28 and TRBJ1-4 gives the whole variable domain DVKVTQSSRYLVKRTGEKVFLECVQDMDHENMFWYRQDPGLGLRLIYFSYDVKMKEKGDIPEGYSVSREKKERFSLILESASTNQTSMYLCASSSPQGASEKLFFGSGTQLSVL.

The rearrangement joins TRBV6-6 to TRBJ1-2; the D is unclear. Trimming took off 5 bases at V and 5 bases at J, with 15 bases between the two ends. The CDR3 length is 14 residues. Germline V gene data show CDR1 as MNHNY and CDR2 as SVGAGI (reference sequence). CDR3 nucleotides: TGTGCCAGCAGTCCCGAACAGACGGGATATGGCTACACCTTC. Its translation: CASSPEQTGYGYTF.

A note on this clone: This specimen includes other DNA sequences encoding the same CDR3. V usage is TRBV7-9 and J usage is TRBJ2-5, with D unclear. The CDR3 runs to 11 residues. V was trimmed by 5 bases and J by 5 bases, leaving 6 bases between them. The germline V gene encodes CDR1 SEHNR and CDR2 FQNEAQ (reference sequence). The CDR3 region is CASSPQETQYF. As DNA, the CDR3 is TGTGCCAGCAGCCCCCAGGAGACCCAGTACTTC.

The genes are TRBV2 and TRBJ2-1; 11 nucleotides match TRBD2. V shed 3 bases, J shed 8 bases, and the junction held 6 bases outside the gene matches. This CDR3 contains 15 residues. Per the germline V gene, CDR1 is SNHLY and CDR2 is FYNNEI. DNA of the CDR3: TGTGCCAGCAGTGACGTAGCGGGGGGGGTGGATGAGCAGTTCTTC. Translated: CASSDVAGGVDEQFF. The full variable domain, in which reference TRBV2 and TRBJ2-1 provide the parts outside the CDR3, is EPEVTQTPSHQVTQMGQEVILRCVPISNHLYFYWYRQILGQKVEFLVSFYNNEISEKSEIFDDQFSVERPDGSNFTLKIRSTKLEDSAMYFCASSDVAGGVDEQFFGPGTRLTVL.

With respect to this clone: In the same sample, other DNA sequences code for this CDR3. V and J are TRBV27 and TRBJ2-7, with 10 bases fitting TRBD2. Trimming cost V 10 bases and J 4 bases; bases outside gene matches: 13. There are 15 residues in the CDR3. Germline CDR1 is MNHEY and CDR2 is SMNVEV (reference sequence). The CDR3 region is CAIHGLAESSYEQYF. The CDR3, as DNA: TGTGCCATCCACGGACTAGCGGAGAGTAGTTACGAGCAGTACTTC.

The chain joins TRBV9 to TRBJ1-1; D not certain. Deletions cut 4 bases from V and 9 bases from J, with 16 bases between. CDR1 is SGDLS, CDR2 YYNGEE, per germline. The CDR3 is 13 amino acids. Here the CDR3 reads CASSPRRGAKAFF. In DNA form, the CDR3 reads TGTGCCAGCAGCCCGCGTCGAGGTGCGAAAGCTTTCTTT.

This clone appeared once. The rearrangement links TRBV5-4 to TRBJ2-4, with TRBD1 matching over 10 bases. Germline CDR1 is SGHNT and CDR2 is YYREEE (reference sequence). V trimming: 4 bases; J trimming: 8 bases; junction bases outside the gene matches: 12. The CDR3 runs 16 residues. CDR3: CASSMDRGAISHIQYF. CDR3 sequence (DNA): TGTGCCAGCAGCATGGACAGGGGGGCTATCTCCCACATTCAGTACTTC.

The J gene is TRBJ1-6, the V gene TRBV5-1; TRBD1 aligns across 7 bases. Trimming at V came to 7 bases and at J to 7 bases, leaving 14 bases not matched to a gene. Germline CDR1 SGHRS, CDR2 YFSETQ. The CDR3 extends over 16 amino acids. The CDR3 region has the DNA TGCGCCAGCTCAATGACCCTGACAGGGCCAAATTCACCCCTCCACTTT. This sequence encodes CASSMTLTGPNSPLHF.

The chain recombines TRBV5-1 with TRBJ2-2; D remains ambiguous. Germline assignment: CDR1 SGHRS and CDR2 YFSETQ. The CDR3 has 12 residues. The V end lost 5 bases, the J end lost 3 bases, and 5 bases lay between the germline ends. This chain's CDR3 is CASRSDTGELFF. The CDR3 bases are TGCGCCAGCAGGTCAGACACCGGGGAGCTGTTTTTT.

The chain links TRBV5-1 to TRBJ2-3; 11 bases align to TRBD2. Germline CDR1 SGHRS, CDR2 YFSETQ. Unmatched junction bases numbered 6, after V lost 9 bases and J lost 0 bases. CDR3 length equals 15 residues. Here the CDR3 reads CATTSGGWSTDTQYF. In DNA form, the CDR3 reads TGCGCCACTACTAGCGGGGGTTGGAGCACAGATACGCAGTATTTT.

The chain's CDR3 is CASSQDMGGAGAYGYTF. In DNA, the CDR3 is TGTGCCAGCAGCCAAGATATGGGAGGGGCAGGGGCGTATGGCTACACCTTC. The genes are TRBV4-2 and TRBJ1-2; D may be TRBD1 (6 bases). This CDR3 has 17 amino acids. V lost 0 bases, J lost 5 bases, and 19 bases lay in between. The germline CDR1 and CDR2 sequences are LGHNA and YNFKEQ.

The gene calls are TRBV2 and TRBJ1-4, with 9 bases aligning to TRBD1. Germline V lookup: CDR1 SNHLY, CDR2 FYNNEI. The CDR3 is 16 amino acids. V lost 10 bases to trimming and J lost 4 bases; unmatched junction nucleotides: 13. Here the CDR3 reads CAIRDRDFRGNEKLFF. As DNA, the CDR3 is TGTGCCATCCGGGACAGGGATTTTAGGGGTAATGAAAAACTGTTTTTT. The full variable domain, with the rest looked up from reference TRBV2 and TRBJ1-4, is EPEVTQTPSHQVTQMGQEVILRCVPISNHLYFYWYRQILGQKVEFLVSFYNNEISEKSEIFDDQFSVERPDGSNFTLKIRSTKLEDSAMYFCAIRDRDFRGNEKLFFGSGTQLSVL.

This chain connects TRBV29-1 to TRBJ2-6, with unresolved D. Trimming left V 3 bases short and J 2 bases short, with 5 bases between. In germline, CDR1 is SQVTM, CDR2 ANQGSEA. CDR3 length equals 13 residues. The CDR3 region is CSVDRAGANVLTF. The CDR3 DNA sequence: TGCAGCGTTGACCGCGCTGGGGCCAACGTCCTGACTTTC.

The chain is built from TRBV4-3 and TRBJ2-1; 7 bases fit TRBD2. V lost 1 base to trimming and J lost 2 bases; unmatched junction nucleotides: 5. There are 16 residues in the CDR3. Per germline, CDR1 LGHNA and CDR2 YSLEER. The DNA of the CDR3 is TGCGCCAGCAGCCAAGGTTCTGCGGGAGCCTACAATGAGCAGTTCTTC. It yields the protein CASSQGSAGAYNEQFF.

The V gene is TRBV18, the J gene TRBJ1-5; 12 nucleotides agree with TRBD1. This CDR3 region has 14 residues. From germline, CDR1 is KGHSH and CDR2 LQKENI. The V segment lost 6 bases and the J segment 5 bases; nucleotides outside the gene matches: 2. DNA for the CDR3: TGTGCCAGCTCGGGACAGGGGGCTTATCAGCCCCAGCATTTT. Its protein is CASSGQGAYQPQHF.